The clone carrying this T cell receptor beta chain was counted many times. The source of the sample is a study of T-cell memory formation after mild COVID-19. MiXCR was run by TCRdb on the 5' RACE reads, yielding one entry per CDR3 protein. The sample records 350,000 to 550,000 distinct CDR3 sequences, approximately 18% being singletons. This receptor was identified in a man younger than 30 who had mild COVID-19 (a few samples of this study predate the infection). Cell type and time point are not known. The material sequenced was PBMCs or a T cell subset sorted from them (not recorded which).

CDR3 sequence (DNA): TGCGCCAGCAGCCGCCTAGCGGGGAGAACGGGCTCCTACAATGAGCAGTTCTTC. Amino acids: CASSRLAGRTGSYNEQFF. This sequence joins TRBV4-3 and TRBJ2-1; 9 nucleotides line up with TRBD2. This CDR3 has 18 residues. In germline, CDR1 is LGHNA, CDR2 YSLEER. The trim removed 4 bases at V and 0 bases at J, leaving 10 bases unmatched.